This TCR beta chain is from a study of shared clonotypes between healthy human individuals. Study-wide findings and caveats: Memory subsets had estimated richness that was generally smaller than that of naive subsets.

Points on this clone: Its antigen is undetermined.

The germline V gene has CDR1 SGHRS and CDR2 YFSETQ. V was shortened by 4 bases and J by 6 bases, with 21 bases between the two germline ends. This CDR3 has 16 amino acids. Original data processing: ImmunoSEQ yielded junction-only sequences lacking quality scores, so filtering differed. The data were produced by immunoSEQ multiplex PCR, yet TCRdb's version contains in-frame clones alone and is incomplete. V, J and clone size are taken as reported in that table, and D and trimming were inferred from the DNA itself. Among 110,000 or so clones listed, 65% to 75% were seen once. The receptor comes from a woman under 40 in good health. The sequencing sample was made of memory CD8+ T cells sorted from blood. Documented subset: CD45RO+ cells pooled with CCR7-negative TemRA cells. The rearrangement joins TRBV5-1 to TRBJ2-3; D is possibly TRBD2 (6 bases). CDR3 protein: CASSPQLDSGVDTQYF. The CDR3 DNA is TGCGCCAGCAGCCCTCAACTAGATTCGGGGGTCGATACGCAGTATTTT.